This is a list of T cell receptor beta chains from one sample in a study of human T cells and chemical hapten exposure. MiXCR, run by TCRdb on the RACE reads, gives a single entry per CDR3 protein. The sample yields nearly 80,000 distinct CDR3 sequences, about a tenth seen once. Sequences were derived from whole blood, sampled in connection with sensitization to the hapten diphenylcyclopropenone (DPC). These receptors all come from a woman in her forties or fifties with alopecia areata. Some clones in this sample may be carry-over from other donors' samples. The CDR3 runs from the conserved cysteine through the conserved F or W. Fields, in order: CDR3 length, D gene, V gene, clone size, J gene, CDR3 DNA, CDR3 protein. A D gene is named only where the DNA matches it firmly. The size of a clone is reported for some rows only, either as once, few or many, or as a class for expanded clones.

16	NA	TRBV21-1	NA	TRBJ2-7	TGTGCCAGCAGCCTCCTGGAGTGGGACCCTTCCTACGAGCAGTACTTC	CASSLLEWDPSYEQYF
14	NA	TRBV20-1	many	TRBJ2-3	TGCAGTGCTAGTGAAAAGGGGCAGAGAGATACGCAGTATTTT	CSASEKGQRDTQYF
13	NA	TRBV12-3/TRBV12-4	few	TRBJ2-1	TGTGCCAGCAGTTTAATCGACGGGAATGAGCAGTTCTTC	CASSLIDGNEQFF
14	TRBD2	TRBV3-1	few	TRBJ2-7	TGTGCCAGCACCAGGGAGGGGAGTAGCTACGAGCAGTACTTC	CASTREGSSYEQYF
17	TRBD2	TRBV20-1	NA	TRBJ2-1	TGCAGTGCTAGATCCGGGACTAGCGGTCGTACCTACAATGAGCAGTTCTTC	CSARSGTSGRTYNEQFF
16	NA	TRBV2	many	TRBJ1-3	TGTGCCAGCAGTGAACAACATCCCAAATCTGGAAACACCATATATTTT	CASSEQHPKSGNTIYF
14	TRBD1	TRBV28	few	TRBJ2-5	TGTGCCAGCAGCTCGGACAGGGAGCTAGAGACCCAGTACTTC	CASSSDRELETQYF
12	TRBD2	TRBV20-1	few	TRBJ2-7	TGCAGCCTGACTAGCGGGAGCTACGAGCAGTACTTC	CSLTSGSYEQYF
12	NA	TRBV21-1	few	TRBJ2-1	TGTGCCAGCAGCAAAGAATATAGGGAGGAGTTCTTC	CASSKEYREEFF
17	TRBD2	TRBV5-1	NA	TRBJ2-3	TGCGCCAGCAGCTTGGCGCCCCTAGCGGGAGTATTGGATACGCAGTATTTT	CASSLAPLAGVLDTQYF
13	NA	TRBV6-4	few	TRBJ2-1	TGTGCCAGCAGCACCCTTATGGAGAATGAGCAGTTCTTC	CASSTLMENEQFF
15	NA	TRBV6-6	NA	TRBJ2-2	TGTGCCAGCAGTTGGGACTCTCAGAGGCCCGGGGAGCTGTTTTTT	CASSWDSQRPGELFF
15	TRBD1	TRBV20-1	NA	TRBJ2-7	TGCAGTGCTAGAGATGGGGCCAGGGGGTCCGACGAGCAGTACTTC	CSARDGARGSDEQYF
11	NA	TRBV29-1	many	TRBJ2-3	TGCAGCGTTGAAGCGAGAGATACGCAGTATTTT	CSVEARDTQYF
14	NA	TRBV5-6	NA	TRBJ2-1	TGTGCCAGCAGCTTTGAGGGACCCTACAATGAGCAGTTCTTC	CASSFEGPYNEQFF
14	NA	TRBV3-1	NA	TRBJ2-7	TGTGCCAGCAGCCATAGAAGGGGCGTCTACGAGCAGTACTTC	CASSHRRGVYEQYF
16	NA	TRBV7-9	few	TRBJ2-1	TGTGCCAGCAGCTTCCTGCCCCCTAGTAACGACAATGAGCAGTTCTTC	CASSFLPPSNDNEQFF
13	NA	TRBV25-1	few	TRBJ2-5	TGTGCCAGCAGTTGGGGGTTAGGAGAGACCCAGTACTTC	CASSWGLGETQYF
16	NA	TRBV10-2	many	TRBJ2-1	TGCGCCAGCAGTGAGTATGGCGGAGGCTCCTACAATGAGCAGTTCTTC	CASSEYGGGSYNEQFF
17	TRBD2	TRBV7-9	NA	TRBJ2-1	TGTGCCAGCAGCTTCCCGCCGGGACTAGCGCCTTACAATGAGCAGTTCTTC	CASSFPPGLAPYNEQFF
18	TRBD1	TRBV4-3	many	TRBJ2-3	TGCGCCAGCAGCCAAAATCGAGGACAGGGGATTAGTACAGATACGCAGTATTTT	CASSQNRGQGISTDTQYF
18	TRBD1	TRBV28	few	TRBJ1-6	TGTGCCAGCAGGCCACAGGGGAAGGGGTTCTCCTATAATTCACCCCTCCACTTT	CASRPQGKGFSYNSPLHF
13	NA	TRBV20-1	many	TRBJ1-1	TGCAGTGCTAGCTGGGACCAGAACACTGAAGCTTTCTTT	CSASWDQNTEAFF
15	NA	TRBV19	few	TRBJ1-4	TGTGCCAGTAGTATTTTACGAGCGATAAATGAAAAACTGTTTTTT	CASSILRAINEKLFF
16	TRBD2	TRBV5-6	NA	TRBJ2-5	TGTGCCAGCAGCCGTCCGGGACTAGCAAAACAAGAGACCCAGTACTTC	CASSRPGLAKQETQYF
15	TRBD2	TRBV27	few	TRBJ2-7	TGTGCCAGCAGCCTAAGGGACGGGAGGAAAGCCGAGCAGTACTTC	CASSLRDGRKAEQYF
13	TRBD2	TRBV20-1	NA	TRBJ2-5	TGCAGTGCTAGTACGGGGAGGGAAGGAACCCAGTACTTC	CSASTGREGTQYF
13	TRBD2	TRBV10-3	few	TRBJ2-7	TGTGCCATCAGTTTTAGCGGGGGCTACGAGCAGTACTTC	CAISFSGGYEQYF
15	NA	TRBV21-1	many	TRBJ2-1	TGTGCCAGCAGCTTAGGACAGGTTTGGTGGGGAGAGCAGTTCTTC	CASSLGQVWWGEQFF
14	TRBD1	TRBV6-1	few	TRBJ1-1	TGTGCCAGCAGTGAAACCTGGGACAGCAGTGAAGCTTTCTTT	CASSETWDSSEAFF
16	NA	TRBV2	NA	TRBJ2-6	TGTGCCAGCAGCCTGACGTTTGGGGTCGGGGCCAACGTCCTGACTTTC	CASSLTFGVGANVLTF
12	TRBD2	TRBV29-1	few	TRBJ2-3	TGCAGCGAGCGGGGGAGCACAGATACGCAGTATTTT	CSERGSTDTQYF
14	NA	TRBV6-1	NA	TRBJ1-6	TGTGCCAGCAGTCCAGGGACATATAATTCACCCCTCCACTTT	CASSPGTYNSPLHF
13	NA	TRBV6-6	NA	TRBJ1-5	TGTGCCAGCGTCCGGACAGCCACCCAGCCCCAGCATTTT	CASVRTATQPQHF